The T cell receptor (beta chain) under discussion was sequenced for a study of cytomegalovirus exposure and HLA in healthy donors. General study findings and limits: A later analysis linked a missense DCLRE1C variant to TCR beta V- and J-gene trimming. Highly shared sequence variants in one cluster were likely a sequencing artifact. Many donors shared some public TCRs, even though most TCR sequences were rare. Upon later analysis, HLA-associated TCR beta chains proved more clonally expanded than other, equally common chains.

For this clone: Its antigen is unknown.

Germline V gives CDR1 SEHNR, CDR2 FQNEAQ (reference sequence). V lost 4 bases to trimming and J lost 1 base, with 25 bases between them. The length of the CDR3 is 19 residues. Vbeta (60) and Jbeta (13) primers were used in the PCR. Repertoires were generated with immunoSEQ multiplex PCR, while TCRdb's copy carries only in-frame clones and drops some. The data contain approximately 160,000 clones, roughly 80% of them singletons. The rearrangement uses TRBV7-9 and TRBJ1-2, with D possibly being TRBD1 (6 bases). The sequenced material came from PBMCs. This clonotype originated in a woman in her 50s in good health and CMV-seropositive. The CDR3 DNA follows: TGTGCCAGCAGCTCAACGATACAGGGCCCCCGCCCCCTTAACTATGGCTACACCTTC. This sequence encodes CASSSTIQGPRPLNYGYTF.